The text below deals with one T cell receptor beta chain. The target of this receptor is not known. The record has no base qualities; no much larger clone is one base away. For this chain, trimming is 6 bases at the V end and 3 bases at the J end, and the number of junction bases without a gene match is 11. CDR1 and CDR2 are read off the germline V gene as SNHLY and FYNNEI. From the cysteine through the phenylalanine, the CDR3 covers 15 amino acids. CDR3 DNA only is kept here, 45 bases in frame from base 1. These data belong to a study of T cells in Graves' hyperthyroidism and ophthalmopathy (dated by TCRdb to between 2019 and 2020). Turning to the overall study: Peripheral blood was sampled at the time of initial diagnosis, prior to any treatment. The 100 discovery patients were divided at random into training and test sets in a 7:3 ratio. In six Graves' hyperthyroidism patients, the study also compared T-cell repertoires from thyroid tissue with T-cell repertoires from blood. After blood sampling, hyperthyroidism patients were treated with methimazole at a starting dose of 30 mg daily, and ophthalmopathy patients were treated with high-dose intravenous methylprednisolone. A discovery cohort of about a hundred patients, fewer than 50 with Graves' ophthalmopathy and over 55 with stable Graves' hyperthyroidism, was used to find distinguishing TCR V-J signatures. Prospective prediction of ophthalmopathy was tested in an independent validation cohort of some 19 hyperthyroidism patients and 17 patients who later progressed to ophthalmopathy. The paper describes TCR Vbeta CDR3 sequencing of about 140 peripheral blood samples, made up of under 50 ophthalmopathy patients, around 78 hyperthyroidism patients and 17 progressor patients.

Broad study findings and their caveats: Sample size was not statistically predetermined, and investigators were not blinded to group allocation. A 13 V-J signature model separated ophthalmopathy from stable hyperthyroidism, with approximately 86% sensitivity and 81.08% specificity in cross-validation and 80%/75% in testing. Blood samples also contained most of the expanded thyroid clonotypes (frequency above 0.001), which suggests that blood repertoires may reflect thyroid immune responses. In validation, progression to ophthalmopathy was predicted by the model with almost 71% sensitivity and roughly 76% specificity, a median of 6.5 months before onset.

The hyperthyroidism patients were between 18 and 65 years old and newly diagnosed, with a disease duration of less than 2 months. Any patient with an uncontrolled infection, another autoimmune disease, pregnancy or lactation was excluded. Diagnoses were established on the basis of clinical symptoms, serum thyroxine and TRAb, thyroid ultrasound, and orbital computed tomography. Blood from progressor patients was collected at the time of first diagnosis with hyperthyroidism, before any ophthalmopathy symptoms had appeared. PBMCs were separated from around 9.1 ml of fresh peripheral blood using Ficoll-Paque density gradient centrifugation. Progressor patients were initially diagnosed with Graves' hyperthyroidism and developed ophthalmopathy during follow-up. Total RNA was extracted using Trizol reagent, and RNA quality was assessed on an Agilent 2100 Bioanalyzer. TCR beta CDR3 regions were amplified from RNA transcripts. The first round of RT-PCR for the TCR CDR3 was performed with the HTBI primer set and the Qiagen OneStep RT-PCR kit. A second multiplex PCR round built the libraries, followed by size selection and purification. Sequencing of the libraries was done on an Illumina HiSeq2000 using paired-end 100 bp reads. The authors' pipeline ran thus. Raw data were processed with SOAPnuke, discarding reads with adapters, uncalled bases, mean Phred below 15, or no exact constant-primer or identifier match. COPE v1.2.5 was used to merge high-quality paired reads, and clonotypes were defined as unique nucleotide sequences. MiTCR v1.1 was used to align the clonotypes against IMGT TRBV, TRBD and TRBJ reference segments. The analysis included only V-J combinations with a frequency above 0.0001, which together covered 98% to 99.2% of the repertoires. A TCS score was defined as the ratio between F50 (clonal expansion) and ExV (chaos), using BLOSUM62-based TCRdist between CDR3 peptides within each V-J. Welch's t-statistics and random forest reduced roughly 500 V-J features to 10 to 15, which were used in a naive Bayes classifier (R e1071). In TCRdb, the public reads were trimmed at Q25 with fastp and aligned with MiXCR, with productive beta chains retained. Rows with a matching CDR3 protein are joined into one entry that keeps the most common DNA and genes. TCRdb's processing, not the authors' own work, is the source of the V and J calls. The sample records about 280,000 distinct CDR3 sequences, 25% of which are singletons. Around 28% of the sample is in the top ten clones.

The sequence links TRBV2 to TRBJ2-7; TRBD1 agrees with 7 junctional bases. This TCR came from a man between 40 and 49 years old with Graves' hyperthyroidism that later progressed to Graves' ophthalmopathy. The source material was blood. The CDR3 in this case is CASSRGGLGNYEQYF. The DNA sequence is given as TGTGCCAGCAGCCGAGGGGGCCTTGGGAACTACGAGCAGTACTTC.